A single T cell receptor (beta chain) is shown here with its context. The antigen this receptor binds is unknown. No base qualities exist here, and no much larger clone lies one base off it. The germline V gene (reference sequence) provides CDR1 SEHNR and CDR2 FQNEAQ. The cysteine opens and the phenylalanine closes a CDR3 of 18 amino acids. Only CDR3 DNA is held: 54 bases, read in frame from base 1. Germline trimming amounts to 0 bases on V and 0 bases on J, with 6 as the count of junction bases outside the gene matches. The data are from a study of beta chain features in type 1 diabetes (dated by TCRdb to the late 2010s). For the study in its entirety: Mean age, gender distribution, total cell number and subset yield were not different between patients and healthy donors. Across all samples, about 110 million sorted cells were examined, and cell number per subset correlated strongly with RNA yield. The study compared the TCRB repertoires of sorted circulating CD4+ T cell subsets in recently diagnosed type 1 diabetes patients with those in matched healthy donors. Regulatory and stem cell-like memory subsets were isolated from only 8 patients and roughly 8 healthy donors, whereas naive and central memory subsets came from all 30 or so donors.

Results the study describes overall, beyond this receptor: Naive, central memory and regulatory TCRB repertoires appeared more similar among patients than among healthy donors. Type 1 diabetes patients showed a moderate but significant shortening of TCRB CDR3 length in all four CD4+ subsets. Sequencing cDNA rather than genomic DNA could over-represent highly expressing activated cells, although activation and CD3 levels did not differ between groups. Because the HLA sub-analyses included only small numbers of individuals, any influence of HLA type on TCRB rearrangement was left unresolved. At VDJ recombination sites, patients with type 1 diabetes made fewer insertions and deleted more nucleotides, a pattern implying thymic rearrangement abnormalities. PCR may preferentially amplify shorter templates, but because patient and control samples were amplified and corrected together, any resulting skew would affect both groups equally.

The entire isolated RNA was reverse transcribed using the High Capacity cDNA Reverse Transcription Kit, and thus expressed TCRB transcripts were sequenced. Deep immunoSEQ sequencing was applied to naive, central memory and regulatory T cell samples, giving an average of about 3.7 million total reads per sample. Sorted cells were lysed in RLT buffer and RNA was extracted with DNase-treated RNeasy Micro or Mini kits, depending on cell number. Each cell subset was processed on its own to prevent cross-contamination, while patient and healthy donor samples were processed together. Using the immunoSEQ multiplex PCR, TCRB sequences were amplified from cDNA into 87-bp fragments spanning the CDR3 region. Sequencing of the amplicons was done on the Illumina HiSeq platform. On the study's bioinformatics: Synthetic template baselines were used to correct PCR bias computationally, reads within Hamming distance 2 were collapsed, and singletons that could not be merged were discarded. By aligning reads against IMGT, V, D and J genes, CDR3 length, and insertions or deletions at six rearrangement sites were assigned. Within each subset, clonotype counts were normalized to the number of sorted cells before true diversity and Gini coefficients were calculated with the tcR R package. The overlap coefficient, calculated on TCRB nucleotide sequences, was used to quantify repertoire sharing. The immuneACCESS repertoire file appears here via TCRdb, limited to in-frame rearrangements. These files lack a portion of the clones; in checked studies, under half of the deficit traces to unresolved V genes, and the cause of the others is not known. V, J and clone size reflect that table, while D and trimming were determined from the DNA. In this sample the table shows 300,000 to 350,000 clones, around 9% of which occur a single time. In total, the top ten clones hold about 1% of the sample.

Each donor gave one peripheral blood draw, about 100 mL on average, collected into heparinised tubes. Using a panel that included CD45RO, CCR7, CD25, CD127, CD95 and CD27, naive, central memory, regulatory and stem cell-like memory CD4+ T cells were sorted on a BD FACSAria II. Every sorted population had a purity above 95%. PBMCs were isolated immediately by Lymphoprep density gradient centrifugation and stained directly without culture. So that batch effects would be minimized, each experiment stained and sorted samples in pairs, pairing one healthy donor with one patient. The receptor was isolated from a man between 25 and 39 years old with type 1 diabetes. Material for sequencing was central memory CD4+ T cells from blood. The V and J segments used are TRBV7-9 and TRBJ2-4, and 9 junctional nucleotides match TRBD2. The nucleotide sequence is given as TGTGCCAGCAGCTTAGCTGGGGTAGCGGGGGAAGCCAAAAACATTCAGTACTTC. Its protein product is CASSLAGVAGEAKNIQYF.